These T cell receptor beta chains were read from a single sample in a study of OX40 agonist ivuxolimab in advanced cancers. TCRdb's table, derived via immunoSEQ multiplex PCR, lists solely in-frame clones and lacks some. The table lists 56,000 or so clones, 65% to 85% of them singletons. The sample here was CD4+ or CD8+ T cells sorted from blood, taken in a trial of the OX40 agonist ivuxolimab. The receptors come from an adult with an advanced solid tumor such as melanoma, head and neck, liver or kidney cancer. The CDR3 runs from the conserved cysteine through the conserved F or W. A D gene is named only where the DNA matches it firmly. The size of a clone is reported for some rows only, either as once, few or many, or as a class for expanded clones.

. . 15 TRBJ1-6 TRBV27 TGTGCCAGCAGTTTATCCCCCTGGAATAATTCACCCCTCCACTTT CASSLSPWNNSPLHF
TRBD1 . 15 TRBJ2-7 TRBV5-1 TGCGCCAGCAGCTTGGAGGTGACAGGGAAGGACGAGCAGTACTTC CASSLEVTGKDEQYF
. . 14 TRBJ1-5 TRBV2 TGTGCCAGCAGCCCAGTGAATAGGAATCAGCCCCAGCATTTT CASSPVNRNQPQHF
TRBD2 . 14 TRBJ2-7 TRBV6-1 TGTGCCAGCGGGGGGGTCGATCATCCCTACGAGCAGTACTTC CASGGVDHPYEQYF
TRBD1 . 14 TRBJ2-3 TRBV11-3 TGTGCCAGCAGCAAGGACAGGTCCACAGATACGCAGTATTTT CASSKDRSTDTQYF
. . 15 TRBJ1-5 TRBV27 TGTGCCAGCAGTAACAGTGGCAGTGGCAATCAGCCCCAGCATTTT CASSNSGSGNQPQHF
TRBD1 . 15 TRBJ1-2 TRBV19 TGTGCCAGTAGTATAGATCATCGCACAGGGGATGGCTACACCTTC CASSIDHRTGDGYTF
. . 11 TRBJ1-3 TRBV10-3 TGTGCCATCAGCGAGGGAAACACCATATATTTT CAISEGNTIYF
. . 13 TRBJ1-5 TRBV5-1 TGCGCCAGCAGTATGTATTCGGGCCAGCCCCAGCATTTT CASSMYSGQPQHF
. once 13 TRBJ2-5 TRBV5-1 TGCGCCAGCAGCTTGTTCGGGGGCGAGACCCAGTACTTC CASSLFGGETQYF
TRBD1 . 16 TRBJ2-7 TRBV28 TGTGCCAGCAGTTACGTAGTAGGACAGGGGGTCTACGAGCAGTACTTC CASSYVVGQGVYEQYF
TRBD1 . 15 TRBJ2-1 TRBV18 TGTGCCAGCTCACCCGGACAGGGGTCCTACAATGAGCAGTTCTTC CASSPGQGSYNEQFF
TRBD1 . 14 TRBJ1-5 TRBV6-5 TGTGCCAGCAGGGGTACAGGGGAGAATCAGCCCCAGCATTTT CASRGTGENQPQHF
TRBD1 . 21 TRBJ1-6 TRBV4-3 TGCGCCAGCAGCCAATTTGGGGGGCGGGGACAGGGGAGCTCCTATAATTCACCCCTCCACTTT CASSQFGGRGQGSSYNSPLHF
TRBD1 . 17 TRBJ1-4 TRBV7-8 TGTGCCAGCAGCTTAGCGCTCGGACAGGGAAGTGGGGAAAAACTGTTTTTT CASSLALGQGSGEKLFF
. . 14 TRBJ2-1 TRBV27 TGTGCCAGCAGTTTTCGGGACGGATACAATGAGCAGTTCTTC CASSFRDGYNEQFF
TRBD1 . 15 TRBJ2-7 TRBV5-5 TGTGCCAGCAGCTCCCAAACAGGGGTTGCCTACGAGCAGTACTTC CASSSQTGVAYEQYF
. once 14 TRBJ1-5 TRBV7-9 TGTGCCAGCAGCTTAACGGGGGCGGATCAGCCCCAGCATTTT CASSLTGADQPQHF
. . 16 TRBJ1-1 TRBV18 TGTGCCAGCTCACCATTCGGGACGGAGCCGAACACTGAAGCTTTCTTT CASSPFGTEPNTEAFF
TRBD2 . 14 TRBJ2-5 TRBV11-2 TGTGCCAGCAGCTGGAGCGGGGGTAAAGAGACCCAGTACTTC CASSWSGGKETQYF
. once 15 TRBJ1-5 TRBV6-6 TGTGCCAGCAGTTTGAGGGATTATAGCAATCAGCCCCAGCATTTT CASSLRDYSNQPQHF
. . 16 TRBJ1-4 TRBV5-1 TGCGCCAGCAGCGGGGGGCCGGTGTCAGTTAATGAAAAACTGTTTTTT CASSGGPVSVNEKLFF
TRBD2 . 15 TRBJ2-5 TRBV7-3 TGTGCCAGCAGCATTAGCGGGGGGGCTCGGGAGACCCAGTACTTC CASSISGGARETQYF
TRBD2 . 16 TRBJ2-7 TRBV27 TGTGCCAGCAGTTTAAGGGGACTAGCGGATCCCTACGAGCAGTACTTC CASSLRGLADPYEQYF
. . 15 TRBJ1-1 TRBV7-2 TGTGCCAGCAGCTTAAGAGGATTGGGCGCGACTGAAGCTTTCTTT CASSLRGLGATEAFF
TRBD1 . 14 TRBJ1-5 TRBV6-6 TGTGCCAGCAGTCCGGGACAGAACAATCAGCCCCAGCATTTT CASSPGQNNQPQHF
. once 14 TRBJ1-1 TRBV28 TGTGCCAGCAGTTTGGCGGTCCAGAACACTGAAGCTTTCTTT CASSLAVQNTEAFF
TRBD1 once 18 TRBJ2-1 TRBV6-4 TGTGCCAGCAGTGACTCGAGAAGGGGGCTAGGTTCCTACAATGAGCAGTTCTTC CASSDSRRGLGSYNEQFF
. once 12 TRBJ2-5 TRBV15 TGTGCCACCAGCAGAGATCTGGAGACCCAGTACTTC CATSRDLETQYF
TRBD2 . 18 TRBJ2-7 TRBV7-2 TGTGCCAGCAGCCCAGCCCCAACCGGGACTAGCGGGGGTTACGAGCAGTACTTC CASSPAPTGTSGGYEQYF
. . 13 TRBJ2-7 TRBV5-8 TGTGCCAGCAGCCGGGGGAGGATCTACGAGCAGTACTTC CASSRGRIYEQYF
. . 13 TRBJ1-1 TRBV2 TGTGCCAGCAGTGAACAGGGAGGCACTGAAGCTTTCTTT CASSEQGGTEAFF
. few 13 TRBJ1-2 TRBV11-2 TGTGCCAGCAGCTTCCGACAGTCCTATGGCTACACCTTC CASSFRQSYGYTF
. . 14 TRBJ2-3 TRBV7-9 TGTGCCCCCAGATGGCAGGGTGAGTCCGATACGCAGTATTTT CAPRWQGESDTQYF
. . 13 TRBJ1-1 TRBV27 TGTGCCAGCAGTTTATCCCGTAACACTGAAGCTTTCTTT CASSLSRNTEAFF
TRBD2 once 15 TRBJ2-1 TRBV18 TGTGCCAGCTCACCACTGCTAGCGGGGGACAATGAGCAGTTCTTC CASSPLLAGDNEQFF
. . 15 TRBJ1-6 TRBV19 TGTGCCAGTAGTATCGCCGGGCAGGGTTTTTCACCCCTCCACTTT CASSIAGQGFSPLHF
. . 14 TRBJ1-1 TRBV27 TGTGCCAGCAGTGCCCCCGGGACACAACCAGAAGCTTTCTTT CASSAPGTQPEAFF
TRBD1 . 13 TRBJ2-7 TRBV6-1 TGTGCCAGCACCGGGGACAGGGGGCTCGAGCAGTACTTC CASTGDRGLEQYF
. few 16 TRBJ1-5 TRBV19 TGTGCCAGTAGTATTATTGCGGGTGGACCCAATCAGCCCCAGCATTTT CASSIIAGGPNQPQHF
TRBD2 . 14 TRBJ2-2 TRBV19 TGTGCCAGTAGTTTAACAGCGGGGGCCGGGGAGCTGTTTTTT CASSLTAGAGELFF
TRBD1 . 19 TRBJ2-1 TRBV19 TGTGCCAGTAGTATAAGGGGTGCATACCGGGACAGGGTCTACAATGAGCAGTTCTTC CASSIRGAYRDRVYNEQFF
. . 12 TRBJ1-2 TRBV29-1 TGCAGCGTCTTGGGACTCGGTGGTGGCTACACCTTC CSVLGLGGGYTF
TRBD1 . 15 TRBJ1-2 TRBV5-1 TGCGCCAGCAGCTCGACAAGGACAGGGATTGATGGCTACACCTTC CASSSTRTGIDGYTF
. . 19 TRBJ2-5 TRBV2 TGTGCCAGCAGTGAACGGAAGGGGGGGGAGGTCGGGATAAGAGAGACCCAGTACTTC CASSERKGGEVGIRETQYF